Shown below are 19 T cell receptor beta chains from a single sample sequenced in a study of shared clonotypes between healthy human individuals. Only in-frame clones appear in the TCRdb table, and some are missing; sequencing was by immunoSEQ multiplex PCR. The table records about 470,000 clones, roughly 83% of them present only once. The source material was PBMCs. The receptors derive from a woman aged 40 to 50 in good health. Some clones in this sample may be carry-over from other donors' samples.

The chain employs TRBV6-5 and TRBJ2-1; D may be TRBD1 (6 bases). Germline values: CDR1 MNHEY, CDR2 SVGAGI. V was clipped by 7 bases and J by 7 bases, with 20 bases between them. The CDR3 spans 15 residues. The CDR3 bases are TGTGCCAGCACCCCACCCGGGACATCTTCGAATGAGCAGTTCTTC. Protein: CASTPPGTSSNEQFF.

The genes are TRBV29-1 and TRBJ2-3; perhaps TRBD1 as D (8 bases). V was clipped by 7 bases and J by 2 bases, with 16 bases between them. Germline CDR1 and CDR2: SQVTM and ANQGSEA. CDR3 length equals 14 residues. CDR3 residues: CSGRAGQVTDTQYF. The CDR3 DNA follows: TGCAGCGGGAGAGCGGGACAGGTCACAGATACGCAGTATTTT.

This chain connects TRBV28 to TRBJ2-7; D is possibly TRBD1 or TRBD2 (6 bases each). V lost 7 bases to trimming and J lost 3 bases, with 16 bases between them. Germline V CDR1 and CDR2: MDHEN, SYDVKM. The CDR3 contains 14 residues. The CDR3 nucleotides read TGTGCCAGCAATTTGGGGGGCGTCGGCTACGAGCAGTACTTC. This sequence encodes CASNLGGVGYEQYF.

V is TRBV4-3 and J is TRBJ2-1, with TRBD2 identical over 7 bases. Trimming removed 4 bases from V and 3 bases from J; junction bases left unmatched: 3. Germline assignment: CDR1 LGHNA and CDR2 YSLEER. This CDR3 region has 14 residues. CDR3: CASSRQRDYNEQFF. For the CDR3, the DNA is TGCGCCAGCAGCCGGCAGCGGGACTACAATGAGCAGTTCTTC.

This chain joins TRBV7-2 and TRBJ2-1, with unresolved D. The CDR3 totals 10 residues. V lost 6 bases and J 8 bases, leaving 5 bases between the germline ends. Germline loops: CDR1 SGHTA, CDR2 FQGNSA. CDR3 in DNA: TGTGCCAGCAGGGGGTATGAGCAGTTCTTC. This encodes CASRGYEQFF. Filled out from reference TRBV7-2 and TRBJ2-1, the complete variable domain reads GAGVSQSPSNKVTEKGKDVELRCDPISGHTALYWYRQSLGQGLEFLIYFQGNSAPDKSGLPSDRFSAERTGGSVSTLTIQRTQQEDSAVYLCASRGYEQFFGPGTRLTVL.

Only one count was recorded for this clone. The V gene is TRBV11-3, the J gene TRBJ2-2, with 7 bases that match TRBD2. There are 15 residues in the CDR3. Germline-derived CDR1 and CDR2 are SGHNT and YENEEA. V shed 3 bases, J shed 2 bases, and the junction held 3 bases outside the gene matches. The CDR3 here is CASSFGGRNTGELFF. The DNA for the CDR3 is TGTGCCAGCAGCTTCGGCGGGAGAAACACCGGGGAGCTGTTTTTT.

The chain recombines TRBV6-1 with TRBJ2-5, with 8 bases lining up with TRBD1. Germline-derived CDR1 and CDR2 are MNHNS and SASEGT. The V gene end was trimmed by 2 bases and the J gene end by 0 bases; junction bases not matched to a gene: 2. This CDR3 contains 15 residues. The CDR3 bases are TGTGCCAGCAGTGAATGGGGACAGGACCAAGAGACCCAGTACTTC. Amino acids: CASSEWGQDQETQYF.

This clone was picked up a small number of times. The CDR3 sequence: CASSLVAQSSYEQYF. DNA for the CDR3: TGCGCCAGCAGCTTGGTGGCCCAAAGTTCCTACGAGCAGTACTTC. The chain links TRBV5-1 to TRBJ2-7; D gene unclear. The CDR3 loop spans 15 amino acids. The ends were cut back, 0 bases at V and 1 base at J, with 11 bases in the middle. The germline V gene has CDR1 SGHRS and CDR2 YFSETQ.

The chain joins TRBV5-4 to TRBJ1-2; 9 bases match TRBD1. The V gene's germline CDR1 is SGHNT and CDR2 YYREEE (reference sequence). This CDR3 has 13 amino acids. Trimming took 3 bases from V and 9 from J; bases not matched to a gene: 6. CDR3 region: CASSYPGQGSYTF. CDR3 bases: TGTGCCAGCAGCTACCCGGGACAGGGTAGCTACACCTTC.

The CDR3 nucleotides read TGTGCCAGCACCCCGGGACTAGGGTCCTACAATGAGCAGTTCTTC. This translates into CASTPGLGSYNEQFF. The rearrangement joins TRBV7-2 to TRBJ2-1, with 8 bases that match TRBD2. CDR3 size: 15 residues. The germline gives CDR1 SGHTA, CDR2 FQGNSA. The V and J ends lost 7 bases and 1 base, in that order; junction bases with no gene match: 6.

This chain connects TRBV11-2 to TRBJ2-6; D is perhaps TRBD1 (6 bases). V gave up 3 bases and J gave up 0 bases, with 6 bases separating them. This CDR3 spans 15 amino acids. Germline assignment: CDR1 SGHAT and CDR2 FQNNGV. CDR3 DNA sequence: TGTGCCAGCAGCTTGACAGGCTCTGGGGCCAACGTCCTGACTTTC. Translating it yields CASSLTGSGANVLTF.

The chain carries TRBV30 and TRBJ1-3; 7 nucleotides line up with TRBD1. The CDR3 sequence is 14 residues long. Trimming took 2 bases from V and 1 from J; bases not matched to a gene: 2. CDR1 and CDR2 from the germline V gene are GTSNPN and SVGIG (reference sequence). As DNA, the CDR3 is TGTGCCTGGAGTCACAGGGGATCTGGAAACACCATATATTTT. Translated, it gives CAWSHRGSGNTIYF.

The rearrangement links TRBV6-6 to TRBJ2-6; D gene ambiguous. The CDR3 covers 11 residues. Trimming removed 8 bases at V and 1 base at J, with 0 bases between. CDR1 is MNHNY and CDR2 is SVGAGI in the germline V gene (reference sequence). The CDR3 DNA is TGTGCCAGCTCTGGGGCCAACGTCCTGACTTTC. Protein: CASSGANVLTF.

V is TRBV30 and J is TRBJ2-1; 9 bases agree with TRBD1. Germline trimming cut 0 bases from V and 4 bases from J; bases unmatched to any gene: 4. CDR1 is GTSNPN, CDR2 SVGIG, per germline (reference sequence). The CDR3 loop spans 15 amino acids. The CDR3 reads CAWSVMGQGYNEQFF. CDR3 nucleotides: TGTGCCTGGAGTGTAATGGGACAGGGTTACAATGAGCAGTTCTTC.

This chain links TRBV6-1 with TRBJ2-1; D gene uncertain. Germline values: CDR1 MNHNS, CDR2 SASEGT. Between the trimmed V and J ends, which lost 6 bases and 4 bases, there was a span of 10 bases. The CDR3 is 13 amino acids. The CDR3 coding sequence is TGTGCCAGCAGGGCAAGGCTATACAATGAGCAGTTCTTC. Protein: CASRARLYNEQFF.

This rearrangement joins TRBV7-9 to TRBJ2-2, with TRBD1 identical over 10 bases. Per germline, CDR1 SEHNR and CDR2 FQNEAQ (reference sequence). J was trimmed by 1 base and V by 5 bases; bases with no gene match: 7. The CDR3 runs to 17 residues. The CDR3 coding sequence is TGTGCCAGCAGCCACTCCGACAGGGGGCGGAACACCGGGGAGCTGTTTTTT. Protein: CASSHSDRGRNTGELFF.

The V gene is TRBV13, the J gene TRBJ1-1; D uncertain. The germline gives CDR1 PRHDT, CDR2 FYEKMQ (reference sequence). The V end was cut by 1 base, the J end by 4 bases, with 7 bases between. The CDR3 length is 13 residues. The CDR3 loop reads CASSLALGTEAFF. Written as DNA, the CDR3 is TGTGCCAGCAGCTTAGCTCTGGGCACTGAAGCTTTCTTT.

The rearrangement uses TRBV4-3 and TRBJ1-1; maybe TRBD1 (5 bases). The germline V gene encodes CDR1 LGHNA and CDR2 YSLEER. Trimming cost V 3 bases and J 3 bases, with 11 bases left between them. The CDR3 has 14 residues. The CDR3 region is CASSHPGGDTEAFF. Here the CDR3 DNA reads TGCGCCAGCAGCCACCCTGGGGGGGACACTGAAGCTTTCTTT.

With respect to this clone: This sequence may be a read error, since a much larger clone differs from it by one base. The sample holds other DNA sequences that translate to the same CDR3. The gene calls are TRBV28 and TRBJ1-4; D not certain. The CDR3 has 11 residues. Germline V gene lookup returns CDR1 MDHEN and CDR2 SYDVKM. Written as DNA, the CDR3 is TGTGCCAGTAGTTTTAATGAAAAACTGTTTTTT. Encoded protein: CASSFNEKLFF. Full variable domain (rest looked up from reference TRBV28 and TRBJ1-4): DVKVTQSSRYLVKRTGEKVFLECVQDMDHENMFWYRQDPGLGLRLIYFSYDVKMKEKGDIPEGYSVSREKKERFSLILESASTNQTSMYLCASSFNEKLFFGSGTQLSVL.